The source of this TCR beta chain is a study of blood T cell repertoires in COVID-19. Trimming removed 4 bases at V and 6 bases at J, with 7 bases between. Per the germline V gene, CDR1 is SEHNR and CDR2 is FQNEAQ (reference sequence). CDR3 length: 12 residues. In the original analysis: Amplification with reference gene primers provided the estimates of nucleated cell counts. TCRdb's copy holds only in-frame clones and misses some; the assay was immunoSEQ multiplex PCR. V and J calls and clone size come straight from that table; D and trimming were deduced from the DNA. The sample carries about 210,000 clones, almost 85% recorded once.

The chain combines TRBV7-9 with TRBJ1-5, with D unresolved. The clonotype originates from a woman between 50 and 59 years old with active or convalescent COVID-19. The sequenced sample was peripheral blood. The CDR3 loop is CASSSLSQPQHF. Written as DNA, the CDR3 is TGTGCCAGCAGCTCACTTTCTCAGCCCCAGCATTTT.